These T cell receptor beta chains were read from a single sample in a study of blood T cell repertoires in COVID-19. Clones were sequenced by immunoSEQ multiplex PCR, and TCRdb holds only the in-frame ones, with some missing. The profile shows 350,000 to 550,000 clones, roughly nine tenths of them singletons. The material sequenced was PBMCs or T cells enriched from blood (not recorded which). The receptors originated from a man aged 25-40 years who had recovered from COVID-19. Both conserved end residues are part of each CDR3. The D gene is left open where the match is weak. Clone size is given for some rows only: seen once, a few or many times, or a class if the clone is expanded.

v_gene: TRBV27; abundance: few; j_gene: TRBJ1-6; d_gene: NA; CDR3aa: CASSPHQRRRFKNSPLHF; CDR3nt: TGTGCCAGCAGTCCCCACCAGAGGCGGCGCTTTAAGAATTCACCCCTCCACTTT
v_gene: TRBV12-3/TRBV12-4; abundance: NA; j_gene: TRBJ2-7; d_gene: NA; CDR3aa: CASRRGRYYEQYF; CDR3nt: TGTGCCAGCAGGCGGGGCCGTTACTACGAGCAGTACTTC
v_gene: TRBV2; abundance: NA; j_gene: TRBJ1-6; d_gene: TRBD1; CDR3aa: CASSSGTDNSPLHF; CDR3nt: TGTGCCAGCAGTTCCGGGACAGATAATTCACCCCTCCACTTT
v_gene: TRBV5-1; abundance: NA; j_gene: TRBJ2-3; d_gene: TRBD1; CDR3aa: CASRELQGSTVTDTQYF; CDR3nt: TGCGCCAGCAGAGAGTTACAGGGGTCAACGGTGACAGATACGCAGTATTTT
v_gene: TRBV3-1/TRBV3-2; abundance: NA; j_gene: TRBJ1-2; d_gene: TRBD1; CDR3aa: CASSLGTGSSGYTF; CDR3nt: TGTGCCAGCAGCCTGGGGACAGGGTCTAGTGGCTACACCTTC
v_gene: TRBV29-1; abundance: NA; j_gene: TRBJ1-1; d_gene: TRBD1; CDR3aa: CSVGTGTGEAFF; CDR3nt: TGCAGCGTGGGGACCGGGACAGGGGAAGCTTTCTTT
v_gene: TRBV14; abundance: few; j_gene: TRBJ2-3; d_gene: NA; CDR3aa: CASSPSRLTDTQYF; CDR3nt: TGTGCCAGCAGCCCCTCCCGGTTGACAGATACGCAGTATTTT
v_gene: TRBV6-5; abundance: NA; j_gene: TRBJ2-7; d_gene: TRBD2; CDR3aa: CASTSGTSGNEQYF; CDR3nt: TGTGCCAGCACCTCCGGGACTAGCGGGAACGAGCAGTACTTC
v_gene: TRBV4-1; abundance: NA; j_gene: TRBJ1-3; d_gene: TRBD1; CDR3aa: CASRPGTGRSGNTIYF; CDR3nt: TGCGCCAGCAGACCCGGGACAGGGCGCTCTGGAAACACCATATATTTT
v_gene: TRBV7-3; abundance: once; j_gene: TRBJ2-2; d_gene: TRBD2; CDR3aa: CASSLIASGTNTGELFF; CDR3nt: TGTGCCAGCAGCTTAATTGCTAGCGGGACCAACACCGGGGAGCTGTTTTTT
v_gene: TRBV5-4; abundance: NA; j_gene: TRBJ1-1; d_gene: NA; CDR3aa: CASSPPGVNTEAFF; CDR3nt: TGTGCCAGCAGCCCTCCCGGTGTGAACACTGAAGCTTTCTTT
v_gene: TRBV4-1; abundance: NA; j_gene: TRBJ1-1; d_gene: NA; CDR3aa: CASSQGQGRVNTEAFF; CDR3nt: TGCGCCAGCAGCCAAGGGCAGGGCAGGGTAAACACTGAAGCTTTCTTT
v_gene: TRBV18; abundance: NA; j_gene: TRBJ2-7; d_gene: NA; CDR3aa: CASSPRQVPSYEQYF; CDR3nt: TGTGCCAGCTCACCTCGACAGGTTCCAAGTTACGAGCAGTACTTC
v_gene: TRBV6-5; abundance: NA; j_gene: TRBJ1-6; d_gene: NA; CDR3aa: CASSPSTASSPLHF; CDR3nt: TGTGCCAGCAGTCCGTCGACAGCGAGTTCACCCCTCCACTTT
v_gene: TRBV29-1; abundance: NA; j_gene: TRBJ2-5; d_gene: NA; CDR3aa: CSVEGQGTWETQYF; CDR3nt: TGCAGCGTTGAGGGCCAGGGAACTTGGGAGACCCAGTACTTC
v_gene: TRBV4-1; abundance: NA; j_gene: TRBJ2-5; d_gene: NA; CDR3aa: CASSQVLSKTQYF; CDR3nt: TGCGCCAGCAGCCAAGTTCTGAGTAAGACCCAGTACTTC
v_gene: TRBV10-3; abundance: NA; j_gene: TRBJ1-4; d_gene: TRBD1; CDR3aa: CAVQGNEKLFF; CDR3nt: TGTGCCGTACAGGGGAATGAAAAACTGTTTTTT
v_gene: TRBV6-5; abundance: NA; j_gene: TRBJ1-6; d_gene: NA; CDR3aa: CASTPSWGGNSPLHF; CDR3nt: TGTGCCAGCACTCCCAGCTGGGGCGGCAATTCACCCCTCCACTTT
v_gene: TRBV5-6; abundance: once; j_gene: TRBJ1-1; d_gene: NA; CDR3aa: CASSFWTGEAFF; CDR3nt: TGTGCCAGCAGCTTTTGGACGGGAGAAGCTTTCTTT
v_gene: TRBV10-1; abundance: NA; j_gene: TRBJ1-6; d_gene: NA; CDR3aa: CASKDGAKTTNSPLHF; CDR3nt: TGCGCCAGCAAAGATGGGGCGAAGACCACAAATTCACCCCTCCACTTT
v_gene: TRBV15; abundance: NA; j_gene: TRBJ2-5; d_gene: NA; CDR3aa: CATSRDILAGETQYF; CDR3nt: TGTGCCACCAGCAGAGATATCCTAGCAGGAGAGACCCAGTACTTC
v_gene: TRBV5-1; abundance: NA; j_gene: TRBJ2-5; d_gene: TRBD1; CDR3aa: CATRQGGETQYF; CDR3nt: TGCGCCACCCGACAGGGTGGAGAGACCCAGTACTTC
v_gene: TRBV9; abundance: NA; j_gene: TRBJ2-1; d_gene: TRBD2; CDR3aa: CASSVAGEPYNEQFF; CDR3nt: TGTGCCAGCAGCGTTGCGGGAGAACCCTACAATGAGCAGTTCTTC
v_gene: TRBV9; abundance: few; j_gene: TRBJ2-1; d_gene: TRBD1; CDR3aa: CASSTYSSGQGNNEQFF; CDR3nt: TGTGCCAGCAGCACCTACAGTTCGGGACAGGGTAACAATGAGCAGTTCTTC
v_gene: TRBV28; abundance: NA; j_gene: TRBJ2-7; d_gene: TRBD1; CDR3aa: CASSPGQGPSYEQYF; CDR3nt: TGTGCCAGCAGCCCCGGACAGGGGCCGTCTTACGAGCAGTACTTC
v_gene: TRBV7-9; abundance: NA; j_gene: TRBJ2-7; d_gene: NA; CDR3aa: CASSLTYEQYF; CDR3nt: TGTGCCAGCAGCCTAACTTACGAGCAGTACTTC
v_gene: TRBV19; abundance: NA; j_gene: TRBJ2-7; d_gene: NA; CDR3aa: CASSISHGGEQYF; CDR3nt: TGTGCCAGTAGTATTTCCCACGGCGGCGAGCAGTACTTC
v_gene: TRBV28; abundance: once; j_gene: TRBJ2-7; d_gene: TRBD2; CDR3aa: CASSPTSGISYEQYF; CDR3nt: TGTGCCAGCAGTCCGACTAGCGGAATCTCCTACGAGCAGTACTTC
v_gene: TRBV25-1; abundance: NA; j_gene: TRBJ2-2; d_gene: TRBD2; CDR3aa: CASSEGLAGFTGELFF; CDR3nt: TGTGCCAGCAGCGAGGGGCTAGCGGGATTTACCGGGGAGCTGTTTTTT
v_gene: TRBV6-5; abundance: NA; j_gene: TRBJ1-1; d_gene: TRBD1; CDR3aa: CASSYWGQGLTEAFF; CDR3nt: TGTGCCAGCAGTTATTGGGGACAGGGTCTGACTGAAGCTTTCTTT
v_gene: TRBV2; abundance: NA; j_gene: TRBJ2-3; d_gene: TRBD2; CDR3aa: CASRETSGGMYF; CDR3nt: TGTGCCAGCAGAGAGACTAGCGGGGGCATGTATTTT
v_gene: TRBV30; abundance: once; j_gene: TRBJ1-6; d_gene: NA; CDR3aa: CAWRDTTNSPLHF; CDR3nt: TGTGCCTGGAGGGACACCACTAATTCACCCCTCCACTTT
v_gene: TRBV10-3; abundance: NA; j_gene: TRBJ2-1; d_gene: TRBD2; CDR3aa: CAISGTSGTRNSYNEQFF; CDR3nt: TGTGCCATCAGTGGGACTAGCGGGACCCGGAACTCCTACAATGAGCAGTTCTTC
v_gene: TRBV11-2; abundance: NA; j_gene: TRBJ2-7; d_gene: TRBD1; CDR3aa: CASSQGQGRYEQYF; CDR3nt: TGTGCCAGCAGCCAGGGACAGGGTCGCTACGAGCAGTACTTC
v_gene: TRBV5-4; abundance: NA; j_gene: TRBJ2-7; d_gene: NA; CDR3aa: CASSRDTAYEQYF; CDR3nt: TGTGCCAGCAGCCGGGACACCGCCTACGAGCAGTACTTC
v_gene: TRBV7-8; abundance: few; j_gene: TRBJ2-5; d_gene: NA; CDR3aa: CASSPSGETQYF; CDR3nt: TGTGCCAGCAGCCCCTCAGGAGAGACCCAGTACTTC
v_gene: TRBV30; abundance: NA; j_gene: TRBJ2-3; d_gene: NA; CDR3aa: CAWSGGTGYTQYF; CDR3nt: TGTGCCTGGAGTGGAGGGACTGGCTATACGCAGTATTTT
v_gene: TRBV15; abundance: NA; j_gene: TRBJ1-5; d_gene: NA; CDR3aa: CATSREGLPNQPQHF; CDR3nt: TGTGCCACCAGCAGAGAGGGACTGCCCAATCAGCCCCAGCATTTT
v_gene: TRBV5-4; abundance: NA; j_gene: TRBJ1-2; d_gene: NA; CDR3aa: CASSSFTGRGYTF; CDR3nt: TGTGCCAGCAGCTCCTTTACAGGGAGAGGCTACACCTTC
v_gene: TRBV5-4; abundance: once; j_gene: TRBJ2-1; d_gene: TRBD2; CDR3aa: CASSPIAGGTSSYNEQFF; CDR3nt: TGTGCCAGCAGCCCGATAGCGGGAGGTACGAGCTCCTACAATGAGCAGTTCTTC
v_gene: TRBV5-4; abundance: NA; j_gene: TRBJ2-2; d_gene: NA; CDR3aa: CASSSGLTGELFF; CDR3nt: TGTGCCAGCAGCTCGGGATTGACCGGGGAGCTGTTTTTT